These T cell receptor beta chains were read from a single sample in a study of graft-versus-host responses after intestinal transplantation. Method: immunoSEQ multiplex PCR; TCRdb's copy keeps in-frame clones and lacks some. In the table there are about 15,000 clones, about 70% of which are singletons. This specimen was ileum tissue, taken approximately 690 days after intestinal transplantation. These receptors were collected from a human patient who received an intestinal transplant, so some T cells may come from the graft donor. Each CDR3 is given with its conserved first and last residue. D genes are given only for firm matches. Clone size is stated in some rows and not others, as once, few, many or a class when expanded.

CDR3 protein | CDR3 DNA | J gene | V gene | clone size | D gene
CASRGFYGYTF | TGTGCCAGCAGGGGTTTCTATGGCTACACCTTC | TRBJ1-2 | TRBV6-5 | NA | NA
CASSYGGGIYEQYF | TGTGCCAGCAGTTACGGTGGAGGGATCTACGAGCAGTACTTC | TRBJ2-7 | TRBV6-5 | NA | NA
CASSRGGYEQYF | TGTGCCAGTAGTAGAGGGGGCTACGAGCAGTACTTC | TRBJ2-7 | TRBV19 | few | NA
CASSLRTGSEAFF | TGTGCCAGCAGCTTACGGACAGGTTCTGAAGCTTTCTTT | TRBJ1-1 | TRBV7-6 | NA | TRBD1
CASSEHGTEGEKLFF | TGTGCCAGCAGTGAACATGGGACGGAAGGGGAAAAACTGTTTTTT | TRBJ1-4 | TRBV2 | NA | NA
CASSPVAQFGYNEQFF | TGTGCCAGCTCACCAGTGGCCCAGTTCGGCTACAATGAGCAGTTCTTC | TRBJ2-1 | TRBV18 | NA | NA
CASSLAGGNTIYF | TGTGCCAGCAGCTTGGCCGGGGGAAACACCATATATTTT | TRBJ1-3 | TRBV9 | NA | NA
CASSLKDRGYTF | TGTGCCAGCAGCTTAAAGGACCGAGGCTACACCTTC | TRBJ1-2 | TRBV7-9 | few | NA
CAWSLGDSPLHF | TGTGCCTGGAGTCTGGGGGATTCACCCCTCCACTTT | TRBJ1-6 | TRBV30 | NA | NA
CASVQNWTGENGYTF | TGTGCCAGCGTTCAAAATTGGACAGGGGAGAATGGCTACACCTTC | TRBJ1-2 | TRBV2 | medium-sized | TRBD1
CSVDGWATF | TGCAGCGTTGACGGCTGGGCCACCTTC | TRBJ1-2 | TRBV29-1 | NA | NA
CASSQVEQGGYEQYF | TGCGCCAGCAGCCAAGTAGAACAGGGAGGGTACGAGCAGTACTTC | TRBJ2-7 | TRBV4-1 | NA | NA
CASSVGLAQETQYF | TGTGCCAGCAGCGTAGGACTAGCGCAAGAGACCCAGTACTTC | TRBJ2-5 | TRBV9 | NA | TRBD2
CAISDRETYEQYF | TGTGCCATCAGTGACCGGGAAACCTACGAGCAGTACTTC | TRBJ2-7 | TRBV10-3 | medium-sized | NA
CASYPGQGVRKETQYF | TGCGCCAGTTATCCGGGACAGGGGGTTCGTAAAGAGACCCAGTACTTC | TRBJ2-5 | TRBV5-1 | NA | TRBD1
CASTPTGGPYNEQFF | TGTGCCAGCACCCCGACAGGGGGCCCCTACAATGAGCAGTTCTTC | TRBJ2-1 | TRBV6-1 | once | TRBD1
CSAREADTQYF | TGCAGTGCTAGAGAGGCAGATACGCAGTATTTT | TRBJ2-3 | TRBV20-1 | NA | NA
CASSYSGNYGYTF | TGTGCCAGCAGTTACTCAGGGAACTATGGCTACACCTTC | TRBJ1-2 | TRBV27 | NA | NA
CASSISLLDEQFF | TGTGCCAGTAGTATTTCTCTTCTGGATGAGCAGTTCTTC | TRBJ2-1 | TRBV19 | NA | NA
CASSLGEVTDTQYF | TGCGCCAGCAGCTTGGGGGAGGTCACAGATACGCAGTATTTT | TRBJ2-3 | TRBV5-1 | once | NA
CASSYSTGTYEQYF | TGTGCCAGCAGTTACTCAACCGGGACCTACGAGCAGTACTTC | TRBJ2-7 | TRBV6-5 | few | NA
CASKTTSGTLDTQYF | TGTGCCAGTAAAACGACTAGCGGGACTTTGGATACGCAGTATTTT | TRBJ2-3 | TRBV19 | NA | TRBD2
CASSIPAATGRGQPQHF | TGTGCCAGTAGTATCCCAGCCGCCACAGGGAGAGGCCAGCCCCAGCATTTT | TRBJ1-5 | TRBV19 | NA | NA
CASSHLRRNEQFF | TGTGCCAGCAGTCACCTCCGGAGGAATGAGCAGTTCTTC | TRBJ2-1 | TRBV28 | once | NA
CASSFPGSPNQPQHF | TGTGCCAGCAGTTTTCCGGGGAGCCCCAATCAGCCCCAGCATTTT | TRBJ1-5 | TRBV28 | few | NA
CASGIPGTDEKLFF | TGTGCCAGCGGAATTCCCGGGACAGATGAAAAACTGTTTTTT | TRBJ1-4 | TRBV28 | few | TRBD1
CASSRDRTANTGELFF | TGTGCCAGCAGCCGAGACAGGACCGCGAACACCGGGGAGCTGTTTTTT | TRBJ2-2 | TRBV7-9 | few | NA
CASSPRGNTEAFF | TGTGCCAGCTCACCACGGGGGAACACTGAAGCTTTCTTT | TRBJ1-1 | TRBV18 | NA | NA
CASSFVAGGVEQYF | TGTGCCAGCAGTTTTGTAGCGGGAGGAGTGGAGCAGTACTTC | TRBJ2-7 | TRBV27 | NA | TRBD2
CASSPQGGNTGELFF | TGTGCCAGCAGCCCTCAGGGTGGGAACACCGGGGAGCTGTTTTTT | TRBJ2-2 | TRBV9 | few | NA
CASSQETGTYEQYF | TGCGCCAGCAGCCAAGAAACAGGAACCTACGAGCAGTACTTC | TRBJ2-7 | TRBV4-1 | NA | NA
CASSLISGTPGTQYF | TGCGCCAGCAGCTTGATTAGCGGGACCCCAGGGACCCAGTACTTC | TRBJ2-5 | TRBV5-1 | few | TRBD2
CASSKSTATGELFF | TGTGCCAGTAGCAAATCTACAGCCACCGGGGAGCTGTTTTTT | TRBJ2-2 | TRBV19 | NA | NA
CASSLNVPGAGELFF | TGTGCCAGCAGCTTAAATGTCCCAGGGGCCGGGGAGCTGTTTTTT | TRBJ2-2 | TRBV7-3 | NA | NA
CAWSTGATNEKLFF | TGTGCCTGGAGTACTGGAGCAACTAATGAAAAACTGTTTTTT | TRBJ1-4 | TRBV30 | NA | NA
CASSFTQRESEETQYF | TGCGCCAGCAGCTTTACCCAGCGGGAGAGTGAAGAGACCCAGTACTTC | TRBJ2-5 | TRBV5-1 | NA | TRBD2
CASSQGLADYNEQFF | TGCGCCAGCAGCCAAGGGCTAGCGGATTACAATGAGCAGTTCTTC | TRBJ2-1 | TRBV4-1 | NA | TRBD2
CASSEGPNYGYTF | TGTGCCAGCAGTGAAGGACCTAACTATGGCTACACCTTC | TRBJ1-2 | TRBV6-4 | NA | NA
CASSSSGGANIQYF | TGTGCCAGCAGTTCATCAGGGGGCGCAAACATTCAGTACTTC | TRBJ2-4 | TRBV27 | few | TRBD1
CASSLGSGANVLTF | TGCGCCAGCAGCTTGGGCTCTGGGGCCAACGTCCTGACTTTC | TRBJ2-6 | TRBV5-1 | NA | NA
CASSLRTGNTEAFF | TGTGCCAGCAGCTTAAGGACAGGGAACACTGAAGCTTTCTTT | TRBJ1-1 | TRBV7-2 | NA | TRBD1
CATSSDAGGPGNTIYF | TGTGCCACCAGCAGTGACGCAGGGGGCCCTGGAAACACCATATATTTT | TRBJ1-3 | TRBV15 | NA | TRBD1
CASSMGQSYEQYF | TGTGCCAGTAGTATGGGACAGTCCTACGAGCAGTACTTC | TRBJ2-7 | TRBV19 | NA | TRBD1
CASSQDRGTIYEQYF | TGCGCCAGCAGCCAAGATCGGGGGACAATTTATGAGCAGTACTTC | TRBJ2-7 | TRBV4-3 | NA | NA
CASRLAGDEQFF | TGTGCCAGCAGACTAGCGGGCGATGAGCAGTTCTTC | TRBJ2-1 | TRBV28 | medium-sized | TRBD2
CASSQGGPGQGFYEQYF | TGCGCCAGCAGCCAAGGTGGCCCCGGACAGGGGTTCTACGAGCAGTACTTC | TRBJ2-7 | TRBV4-1 | few | TRBD1
CASFDGWSEAFF | TGTGCCAGCTTTGACGGGTGGAGTGAAGCTTTCTTT | TRBJ1-1 | TRBV2 | NA | NA
CASSAGTGASQPQHF | TGTGCCAGCTCCGCCGGGACAGGGGCCTCTCAGCCCCAGCATTTT | TRBJ1-5 | TRBV18 | few | TRBD1
CASSLDTLVAEAFF | TGTGCCAGCAGCTTGGATACACTAGTGGCTGAAGCTTTCTTT | TRBJ1-1 | TRBV7-9 | NA | NA
CASSPGIGGGTEAFF | TGTGCCAGCTCACCAGGGATAGGGGGCGGGACTGAAGCTTTCTTT | TRBJ1-1 | TRBV18 | NA | TRBD1
CASSDGQGADTQYF | TGTGCCAGCAGTGACGGACAGGGGGCAGATACGCAGTATTTT | TRBJ2-3 | TRBV6-5 | NA | TRBD1
CASSQDVDLSYNEQFF | TGCGCCAGCAGCCAAGATGTCGATCTCTCCTACAATGAGCAGTTCTTC | TRBJ2-1 | TRBV4-1 | NA | NA